This T cell receptor (beta chain) originates from a study of T cell repertoires in cytomegalovirus infection. Study-wide context: Well-studied HLA-B-restricted CMV epitopes were used in the study alongside recently identified HLA-C-restricted ones.

Study results and limitations: HLA-C-restricted TCR beta clonotypes specific for CMV led the ex vivo response.

This clonotype was counted only a few times. As yet, its antigen is unknown. TCRdb re-analysed the reads in MiXCR, keeping a single row per CDR3 protein. The data show about half a million distinct CDR3 sequences, 33% seen once. This clonotype originated in a human donor in good health (CMV status not recorded). Some clones in this sample may be carry-over from other donors' samples. Sample: cultured PBMCs, taken from culture after CMV antigen stimulation.

CDR3 region: CSVVVASSFTGELFF. CDR3 sequence (DNA): TGCAGCGTTGTGGTAGCGAGTTCCTTCACCGGGGAGCTGTTTTTT. This chain uses TRBV29-1 with TRBJ2-2; weak D call: TRBD2 (5 bases). Trimming stripped 4 bases from V and 4 bases from J, with 16 bases between. Germline assignment: CDR1 SQVTM and CDR2 ANQGSEA. This CDR3 has 15 residues.